Below, 9 T cell receptor beta chains from the same sample are listed, as sequenced in a study of blood T cell repertoires in COVID-19. The protocol was immunoSEQ multiplex PCR, while the TCRdb copy is restricted to in-frame clones and leaves out a portion. This sample has roughly 200,000 clones; about 86% occur once, and the top ten carry approximately 6.2%. The specimen was peripheral blood. These receptors were obtained from a man in his 60s who had recovered from COVID-19.

The genes are TRBV19 and TRBJ2-5; the match to TRBD1 covers 8 bases. With V trimmed by 7 bases and J by 4 bases, 11 bases remained unmatched. Looked up from germline, CDR1 is LNHDA and CDR2 is SQIVND (reference sequence). The CDR3 is made up of 15 amino acids. CDR3 region: CASTLGQGVGETQYF. DNA for the CDR3: TGTGCCAGTACCCTTGGACAGGGAGTTGGAGAGACCCAGTACTTC.

The chain is built from TRBV3-1 (or the pseudogene TRBV3-2) and TRBJ2-7; the match to TRBD1 covers 7 bases. After removal of 1 base from V and 2 bases from J, the junction contained 11 bases not matched to a gene. The germline CDR1 and CDR2 sequences are LGHDT and YNNKEL (reference sequence). CDR3 length equals 17 residues. In nucleotides, the CDR3 is TGTGCCAGCAGCCAAGGTTGGGGACAGAAGGTTCCCTACGAGCAGTACTTC. Its translation: CASSQGWGQKVPYEQYF.

This clone showed up just once. The rearrangement uses TRBV6-4 and TRBJ1-1, with 7 bases aligning to TRBD1. V was pared by 6 bases and J by 1 base, with 5 bases of the junction left unmatched. The CDR3 has 14 amino acids. From germline, CDR1 is MRHNA and CDR2 SNTAGT. The CDR3 reads CASSPGQANTEAFF. The CDR3 DNA sequence: TGTGCCAGCAGCCCTGGACAGGCGAACACTGAAGCTTTCTTT.

CDR3 coding DNA: TGTGCCACCAGCGGTCGACTAGCGGGCCGCTACGAGCAGTACTTC. Translating gives CATSGRLAGRYEQYF. V usage is TRBV15 and J usage is TRBJ2-7, with 10 bases lining up with TRBD2. CDR3 length: 15 amino acids. The V gene end was trimmed by 5 bases and the J gene end by 3 bases; junction bases not matched to a gene: 7. Looked up from germline, CDR1 is LNHNV and CDR2 is YYDKDF (reference sequence).

The chain uses TRBV7-3 and TRBJ1-2; D may be TRBD1 (6 bases). The CDR3 covers 15 residues. The ends were cut back, 0 bases at V and 8 bases at J, with 16 bases in the middle. Germline V lookup: CDR1 SGHTA, CDR2 FQGTGA. The CDR3 protein is CASSLTDSLRGGYTF. The CDR3 DNA reads TGTGCCAGCAGCTTAACGGACAGTTTACGGGGCGGCTACACCTTC.

The chain employs TRBV6-6 and TRBJ1-4, with D maybe TRBD1 (6 bases). Germline loops: CDR1 MNHNY, CDR2 SVGAGI (reference sequence). The germline V and J ends were trimmed by 5 bases and 2 bases, with 9 bases remaining between them. CDR3 length: 14 amino acids. The CDR3 bases are TGTGCCAGCAGTGGGACACCGACTAATGAAAAACTGTTTTTT. Protein product: CASSGTPTNEKLFF.

The rearrangement links TRBV7-7 to TRBJ2-5; 9 bases agree with TRBD2. This CDR3 is 18 amino acids long. After removal of 3 bases from V and 0 bases from J, the junction contained 11 bases not matched to a gene. Germline CDR1 and CDR2: SSHAT and FNYEAQ (reference sequence). The CDR3 sequence: CASSFDPSGIGNQETQYF. DNA for the CDR3: TGTGCCAGCAGCTTTGACCCTAGCGGGATTGGGAACCAAGAGACCCAGTACTTC.

Here the CDR3 reads CASSFPTSGRDPNEQYF. The CDR3 nucleotides read TGTGCCAGCAGCTTCCCGACTAGCGGGAGGGACCCCAACGAGCAGTACTTC. The V and J genes are TRBV7-8 and TRBJ2-7; TRBD2 matches 14 bases. There are 17 residues in the CDR3. CDR1 and CDR2 (germline): SGHVS, FQNEAQ. After removal of 3 bases from V and 5 bases from J, the junction contained 9 bases not matched to a gene.

The V and J genes are TRBV28 and TRBJ2-5; a possible D gene is TRBD2 (6 bases). Germline V CDR1 and CDR2: MDHEN, SYDVKM. The CDR3 runs 14 residues. V was cut by 5 bases and J by 1 base, with 11 bases left in between. The chain's CDR3 is CASSRETLQETQYF. DNA of the CDR3: TGTGCCAGCAGTCGGGAGACCCTCCAAGAGACCCAGTACTTC.